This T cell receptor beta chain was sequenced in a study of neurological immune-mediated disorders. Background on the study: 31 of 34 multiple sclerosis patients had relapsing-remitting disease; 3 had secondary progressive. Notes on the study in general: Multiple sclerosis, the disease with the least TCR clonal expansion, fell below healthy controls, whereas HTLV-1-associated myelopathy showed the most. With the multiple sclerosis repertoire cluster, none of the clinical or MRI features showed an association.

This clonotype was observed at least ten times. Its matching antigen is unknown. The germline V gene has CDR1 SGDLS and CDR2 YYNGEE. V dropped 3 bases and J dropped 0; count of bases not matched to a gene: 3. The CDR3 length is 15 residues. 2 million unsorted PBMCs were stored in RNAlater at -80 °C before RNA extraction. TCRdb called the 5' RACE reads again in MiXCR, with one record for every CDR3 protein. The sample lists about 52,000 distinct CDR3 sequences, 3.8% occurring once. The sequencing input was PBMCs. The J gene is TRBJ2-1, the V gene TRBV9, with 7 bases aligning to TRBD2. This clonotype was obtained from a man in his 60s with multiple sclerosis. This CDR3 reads CASSGGGDSYNEQFF. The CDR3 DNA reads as TGTGCCAGCAGCGGGGGGGGGGACTCCTACAATGAGCAGTTCTTC. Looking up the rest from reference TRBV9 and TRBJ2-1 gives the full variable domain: DSGVTQTPKHLITATGQRVTLRCSPRSGDLSVYWYQQSLDQGLQFLIQYYNGEERAKGNILERFSAQQFPDLHSELNLSSLELGDSALYFCASSGGGDSYNEQFFGPGTRLTVL.